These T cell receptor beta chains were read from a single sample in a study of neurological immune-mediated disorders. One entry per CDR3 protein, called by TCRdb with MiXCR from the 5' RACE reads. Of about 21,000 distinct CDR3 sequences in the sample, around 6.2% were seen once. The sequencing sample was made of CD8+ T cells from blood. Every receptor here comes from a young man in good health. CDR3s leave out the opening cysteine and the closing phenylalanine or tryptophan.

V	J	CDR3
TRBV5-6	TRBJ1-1	ASSLMIETGGRIPEAF
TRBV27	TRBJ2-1	ASSLYPGTDNEQF
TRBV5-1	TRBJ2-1	ASREQGNNEQF
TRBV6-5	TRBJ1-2	ATTPGGGAYGYT
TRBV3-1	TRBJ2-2	ASSPYGTGSNTGELF
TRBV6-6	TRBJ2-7	ASSDGGALGEQY
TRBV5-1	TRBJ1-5	ASSLAGANQPQH
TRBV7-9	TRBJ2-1	ASSDLGQGALGEQF
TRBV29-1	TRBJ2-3	SLHGGAFTDTQY
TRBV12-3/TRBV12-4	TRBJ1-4	ASSFADEKLF
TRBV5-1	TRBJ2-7	ASSLCQGATYEQY
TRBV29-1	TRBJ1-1	SARNTEAF
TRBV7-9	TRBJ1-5	ASSKEGGQPQH
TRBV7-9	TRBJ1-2	ASSPPGTGESYT
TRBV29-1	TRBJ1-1	SVGGLETEAF
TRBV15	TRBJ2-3	ATAWGAVTDTQY
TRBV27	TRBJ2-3	ASSNSLRTDTQY
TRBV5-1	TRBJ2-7	ASSVGQSYEQY
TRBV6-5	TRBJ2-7	ANSTQGGSYEQY
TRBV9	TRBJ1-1	ASSEGTDTEAF
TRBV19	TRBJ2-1	ASSPQTRGHNEQF